The clone carrying this T cell receptor beta chain was detected only a few times. Its antigen is undetermined. This specimen belongs to a study of early T cells in non-severe SARS-CoV-2 infection. In the study overall: Whole-blood bulk RNA, unsorted, was sequenced, and chains were unpaired. Study-wide points: Clonotype matching in VDJdb favored anti-spike CD8 responses and did not capture private and CD4 specificities.

The protocol attached unique molecular identifiers to individual cDNA molecules. TCRdb analysed the 5' RACE reads with MiXCR anew, one entry per CDR3 protein. The table includes 25,000 to 35,000 distinct CDR3 sequences, approximately 5% detected once. This CDR3 comprises 16 residues. J gave up 2 bases and V 0 bases, and 5 bases lay outside the gene matches. Germline CDR1 SGHRS, CDR2 YFSETQ. The genes are TRBV5-1 and TRBJ2-5; 9 positions agree with TRBD1. The sequenced material came from whole blood. The sequence came from an adult who was a healthcare worker with PCR-confirmed SARS-CoV-2 infection or an uninfected control (not recorded which). DNA of the CDR3: TGCGCCAGCAGCTTGGCCGGGACAGGGCCACAAGAGACCCAGTACTTC. This encodes CASSLAGTGPQETQYF.